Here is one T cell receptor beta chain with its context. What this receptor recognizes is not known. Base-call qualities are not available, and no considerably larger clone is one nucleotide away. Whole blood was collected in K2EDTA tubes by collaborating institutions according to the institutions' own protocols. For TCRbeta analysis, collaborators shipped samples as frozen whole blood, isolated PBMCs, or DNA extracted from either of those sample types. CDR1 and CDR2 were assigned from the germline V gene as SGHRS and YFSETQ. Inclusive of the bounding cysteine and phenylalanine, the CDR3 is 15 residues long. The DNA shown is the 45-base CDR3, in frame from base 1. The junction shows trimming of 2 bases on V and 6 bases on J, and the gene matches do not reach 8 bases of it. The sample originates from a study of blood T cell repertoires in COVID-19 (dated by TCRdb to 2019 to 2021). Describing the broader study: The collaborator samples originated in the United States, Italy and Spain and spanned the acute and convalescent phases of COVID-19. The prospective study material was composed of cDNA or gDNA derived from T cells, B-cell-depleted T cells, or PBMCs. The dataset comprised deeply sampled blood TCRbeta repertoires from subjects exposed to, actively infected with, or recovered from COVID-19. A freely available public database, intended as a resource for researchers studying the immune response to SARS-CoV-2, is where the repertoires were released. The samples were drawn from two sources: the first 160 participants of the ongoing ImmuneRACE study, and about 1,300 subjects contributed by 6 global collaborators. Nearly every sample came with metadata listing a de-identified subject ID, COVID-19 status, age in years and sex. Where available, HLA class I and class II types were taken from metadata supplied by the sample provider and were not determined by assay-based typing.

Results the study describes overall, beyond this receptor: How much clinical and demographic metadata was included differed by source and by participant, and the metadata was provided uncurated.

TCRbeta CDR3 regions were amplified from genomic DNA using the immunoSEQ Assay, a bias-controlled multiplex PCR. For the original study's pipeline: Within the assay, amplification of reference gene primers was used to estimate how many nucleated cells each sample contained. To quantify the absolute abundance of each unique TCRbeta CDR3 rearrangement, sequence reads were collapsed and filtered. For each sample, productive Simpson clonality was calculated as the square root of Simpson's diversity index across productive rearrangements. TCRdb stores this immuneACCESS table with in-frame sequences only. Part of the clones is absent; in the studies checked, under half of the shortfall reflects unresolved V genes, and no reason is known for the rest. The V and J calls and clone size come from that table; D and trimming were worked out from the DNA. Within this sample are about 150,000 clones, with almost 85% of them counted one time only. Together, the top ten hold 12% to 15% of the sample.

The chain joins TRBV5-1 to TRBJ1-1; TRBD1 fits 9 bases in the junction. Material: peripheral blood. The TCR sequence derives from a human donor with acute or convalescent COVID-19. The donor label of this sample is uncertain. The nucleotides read TGCGCCAGCAGCTTACTACAGGGGGCAAGGGCTGAAGCTTTCTTT. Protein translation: CASSLLQGARAEAFF.